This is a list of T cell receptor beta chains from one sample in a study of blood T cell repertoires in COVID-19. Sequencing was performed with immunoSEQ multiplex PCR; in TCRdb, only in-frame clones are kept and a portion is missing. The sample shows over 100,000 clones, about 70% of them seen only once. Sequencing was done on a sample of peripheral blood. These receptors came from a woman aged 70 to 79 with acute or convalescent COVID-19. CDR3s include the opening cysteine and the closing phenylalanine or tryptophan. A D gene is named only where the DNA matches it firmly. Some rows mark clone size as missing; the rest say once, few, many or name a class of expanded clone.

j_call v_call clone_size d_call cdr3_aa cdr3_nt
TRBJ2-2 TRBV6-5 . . CATRRELVNTGELFF TGTGCCACCCGCAGAGAACTAGTCAACACCGGGGAGCTGTTTTTT
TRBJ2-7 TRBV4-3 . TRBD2 CASSQGLVSSEQYF TGCGCCAGCAGCCAGGGACTAGTTTCTTCCGAGCAGTACTTC
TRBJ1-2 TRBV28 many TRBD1 CASSFYSGQGAWGYTF TGTGCCAGCAGTTTTTACTCAGGACAGGGGGCGTGGGGCTACACCTTC
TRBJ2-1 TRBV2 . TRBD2 CASSAWLAGGAGNNEQFF TGTGCCAGCAGTGCTTGGCTAGCGGGGGGGGCTGGGAACAATGAGCAGTTCTTC
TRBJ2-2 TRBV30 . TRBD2 CAWRISGTSVTGELFF TGTGCCTGGAGGATATCCGGGACTAGCGTTACCGGGGAGCTGTTTTTT
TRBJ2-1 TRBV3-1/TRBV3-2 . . CASSQGGGAPNEQFF TGTGCCAGCAGCCAAGGCGGAGGCGCGCCCAATGAGCAGTTCTTC
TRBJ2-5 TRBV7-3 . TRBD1 CASSWTGVGMETQYF TGTGCCAGCAGCTGGACAGGGGTGGGGATGGAGACCCAGTACTTC
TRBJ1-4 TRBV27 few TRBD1 CASRPGTGSEKLFF TGTGCCAGTCGACCCGGGACAGGGAGTGAAAAACTGTTTTTT
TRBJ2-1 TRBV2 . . CASSEARRGEQFF TGTGCCAGCAGTGAAGCGCGCCGTGGTGAGCAGTTCTTC
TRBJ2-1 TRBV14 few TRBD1 CASSQRQGRNEQFF TGTGCCAGCAGCCAGCGACAGGGGCGGAATGAGCAGTTCTTC
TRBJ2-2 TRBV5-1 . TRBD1 CASSNTGTENTGELFF TGCGCCAGCAGCAATACCGGGACAGAAAACACCGGGGAGCTGTTTTTT
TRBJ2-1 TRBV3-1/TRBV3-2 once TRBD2 CASSQDHRSGGAVEQFF TGTGCCAGCAGCCAAGATCATCGCAGCGGGGGGGCAGTTGAGCAGTTCTTC
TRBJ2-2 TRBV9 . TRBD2 CASSVDGRADGELFF TGTGCCAGCAGCGTAGACGGGAGGGCGGACGGGGAGCTGTTTTTT
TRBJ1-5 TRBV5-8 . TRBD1 CASSGPNRGGQPQHF TGTGCCAGCAGCGGACCAAACAGGGGAGGCCAGCCCCAGCATTTT
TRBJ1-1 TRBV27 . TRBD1 CASSIQGRTEAFF TGTGCCAGCAGTATACAGGGGAGGACTGAAGCTTTCTTT
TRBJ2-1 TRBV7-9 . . CASSLQTSYNEQFF TGTGCCAGCAGCCTTCAGACTTCCTACAATGAGCAGTTCTTC
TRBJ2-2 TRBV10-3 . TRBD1 CAVAGTGDRELFF TGTGCCGTAGCCGGGACAGGCGACCGGGAGCTGTTTTTT
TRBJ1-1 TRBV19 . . CASKTQQGLGTEAFF TGTGCCAGTAAAACTCAACAGGGCCTTGGCACTGAAGCTTTCTTT
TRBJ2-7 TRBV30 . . CAWSRGGHYYEQYF TGTGCCTGGAGTCGTGGGGGACACTACTACGAGCAGTACTTC
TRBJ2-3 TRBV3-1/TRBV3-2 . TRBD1 CASSQQPGQRKYF TGTGCCAGCAGCCAACAACCGGGACAGAGGAAGTATTTT
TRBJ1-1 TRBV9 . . CASSSTQMNTEAFF TGTGCCAGCAGCTCGACACAGATGAACACTGAAGCTTTCTTT
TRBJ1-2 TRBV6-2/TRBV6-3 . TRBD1 CASSPTRGPYGYTF TGTGCCAGCAGCCCAACCAGGGGGCCTTATGGCTACACCTTC
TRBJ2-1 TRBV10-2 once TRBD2 CASSESGAGGPHNEQFF TGCGCCAGCAGTGAGTCGGGCGCGGGAGGGCCACACAATGAGCAGTTCTTC
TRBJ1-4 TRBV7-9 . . CASSPRGRGEKLFF TGTGCCAGCAGCCCGCGGGGGAGGGGTGAAAAACTGTTTTTT
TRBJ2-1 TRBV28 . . CASSYYRDYNEQFF TGTGCCAGCAGCTATTACCGGGACTACAATGAGCAGTTCTTC
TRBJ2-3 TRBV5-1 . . CASSLEGSERDTQYF TGCGCCAGCAGCTTGGAAGGTAGCGAGAGAGATACGCAGTATTTT
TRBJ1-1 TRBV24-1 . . CATEMYGENTEAFF TGTGCCACCGAGATGTACGGGGAGAACACTGAAGCTTTCTTT
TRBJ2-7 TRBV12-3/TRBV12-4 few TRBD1 CASGRQGSHEQYF TGTGCCAGCGGTAGACAGGGGTCCCACGAGCAGTACTTC
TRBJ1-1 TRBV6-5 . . CASNTRGINTEAFF TGTGCCAGCAACACTAGGGGGATTAACACTGAAGCTTTCTTT
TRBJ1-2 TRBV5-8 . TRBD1 CASSLGQGANYGYTF TGTGCCAGCAGCTTGGGACAGGGGGCTAACTATGGCTACACCTTC
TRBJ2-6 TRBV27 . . CASSLRARAAGANVLTF TGTGCCAGCAGCCTAAGGGCCAGGGCTGCTGGGGCCAACGTCCTGACTTTC
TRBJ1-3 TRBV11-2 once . CASSLVPRDGNTIYF TGTGCCAGCAGCTTAGTCCCACGGGATGGAAACACCATATATTTT
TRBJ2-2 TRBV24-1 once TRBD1 CATNRGDTGELFF TGTGCCACCAACAGGGGGGACACCGGGGAGCTGTTTTTT
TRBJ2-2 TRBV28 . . CASSLGGWTGELFF TGTGCCAGCAGTCTAGGGGGTTGGACCGGGGAGCTGTTTTTT
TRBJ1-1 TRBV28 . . CASSLSGIREAFF TGTGCCAGCAGTTTATCCGGGATTCGAGAAGCTTTCTTT
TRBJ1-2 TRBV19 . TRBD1 CASSTQGTPYYGYTF TGTGCCAGTAGTACACAGGGGACACCCTATTATGGCTACACCTTC
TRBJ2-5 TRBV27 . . CASSLSTLGSQETQYF TGTGCCAGCAGTTTAAGTACTCTGGGGAGCCAAGAGACCCAGTACTTC
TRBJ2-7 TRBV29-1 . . CSVARDTFYEQYF TGCAGCGTTGCACGGGACACCTTCTACGAGCAGTACTTC
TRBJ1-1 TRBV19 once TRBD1 CASSMPPGQGSSEAFF TGTGCCAGTAGTATGCCCCCGGGACAGGGTTCGTCTGAAGCTTTCTTT
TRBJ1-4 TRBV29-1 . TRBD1 CSVSTGALGEKLFF TGCAGCGTGTCGACAGGGGCGCTAGGTGAAAAACTGTTTTTT
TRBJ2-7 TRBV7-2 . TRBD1 CASSRGGTESSYEQYF TGTGCCAGCAGCCGGGGTGGGACAGAGAGCTCCTACGAGCAGTACTTC
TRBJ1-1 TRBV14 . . CASSQGQVNTEAFF TGTGCCAGCAGCCAAGGACAGGTGAACACTGAAGCTTTCTTT
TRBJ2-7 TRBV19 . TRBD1 CASSPSTGAYEQYF TGTGCCAGTAGTCCGTCGACAGGGGCCTACGAGCAGTACTTC
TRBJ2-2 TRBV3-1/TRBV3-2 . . CASSQDLLSRTGELFF TGTGCCAGCAGCCAAGATTTGCTGTCGAGGACCGGGGAGCTGTTTTTT
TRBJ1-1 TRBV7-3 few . CASSPQGLGSSTEAFF TGTGCCAGCAGTCCTCAGGGATTAGGCAGTTCGACTGAAGCTTTCTTT